The clone carrying this T cell receptor beta chain came up many times. Antigen unknown. The data derive from a study of identical twins. Regarding the study as a whole: The authors drew conclusions from cross-sectional statistical analysis rather than following the same donors. Twin-shared out-of-frame alpha sequences were enriched for low generation probability.

TCRdb reprocessed the 5' RACE reads via MiXCR and lists one record per CDR3 protein. The data contain 350,000 to 400,000 distinct CDR3 sequences, around 9% of them singletons. The CDR3 has 16 residues. The V and J ends lost 0 bases and 5 bases respectively, with 17 bases between them. The germline V gene encodes CDR1 MGHRA and CDR2 YSYEKL. This sequence joins TRBV4-1 and TRBJ2-7, with TRBD1 as a possible D gene (5 bases). The sequencing input was naive T cells sorted from blood. The sequence was collected from a woman aged 45-65 years in good health. The CDR3 region is CASSQDRTLWGDEQYF. The CDR3 bases are TGCGCCAGCAGCCAAGATCGGACCCTTTGGGGCGACGAGCAGTACTTC.